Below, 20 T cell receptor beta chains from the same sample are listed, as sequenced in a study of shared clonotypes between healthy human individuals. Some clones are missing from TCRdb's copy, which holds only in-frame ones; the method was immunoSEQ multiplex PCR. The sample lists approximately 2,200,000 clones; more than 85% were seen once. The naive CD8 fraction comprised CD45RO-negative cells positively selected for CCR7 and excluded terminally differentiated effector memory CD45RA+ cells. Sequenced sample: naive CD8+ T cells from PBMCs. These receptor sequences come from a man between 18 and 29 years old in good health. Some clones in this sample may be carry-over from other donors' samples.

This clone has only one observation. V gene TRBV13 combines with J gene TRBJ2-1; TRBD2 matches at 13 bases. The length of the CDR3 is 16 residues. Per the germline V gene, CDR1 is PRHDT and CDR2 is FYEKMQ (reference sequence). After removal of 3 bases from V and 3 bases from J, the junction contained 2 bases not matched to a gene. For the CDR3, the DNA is TGTGCCAGCAGCTTGGGACTAGCGGGATTCTACAATGAGCAGTTCTTC. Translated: CASSLGLAGFYNEQFF.

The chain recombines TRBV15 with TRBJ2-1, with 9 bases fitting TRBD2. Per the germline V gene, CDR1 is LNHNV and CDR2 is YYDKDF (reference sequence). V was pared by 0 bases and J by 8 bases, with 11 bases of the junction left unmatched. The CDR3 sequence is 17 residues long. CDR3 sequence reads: CATSRDWREGLRDEQFF. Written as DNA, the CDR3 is TGTGCCACCAGCAGAGATTGGCGGGAGGGCCTTCGGGATGAGCAGTTCTTC.

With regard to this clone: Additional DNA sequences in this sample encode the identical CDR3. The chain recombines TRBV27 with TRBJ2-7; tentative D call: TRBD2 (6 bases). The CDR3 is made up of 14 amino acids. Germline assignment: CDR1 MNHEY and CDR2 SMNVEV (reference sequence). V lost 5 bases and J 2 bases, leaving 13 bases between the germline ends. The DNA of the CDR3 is TGTGCCAGCAGTCGGCTGGCGGGGACCTACGAGCAGTACTTC. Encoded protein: CASSRLAGTYEQYF.

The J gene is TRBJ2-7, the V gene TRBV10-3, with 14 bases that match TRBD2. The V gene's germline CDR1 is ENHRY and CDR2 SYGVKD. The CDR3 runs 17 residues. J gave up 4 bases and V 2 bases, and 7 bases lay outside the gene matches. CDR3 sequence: CAISELGLAGANYEQYF. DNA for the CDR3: TGTGCCATCAGTGAGCTGGGACTAGCGGGAGCTAATTACGAGCAGTACTTC.

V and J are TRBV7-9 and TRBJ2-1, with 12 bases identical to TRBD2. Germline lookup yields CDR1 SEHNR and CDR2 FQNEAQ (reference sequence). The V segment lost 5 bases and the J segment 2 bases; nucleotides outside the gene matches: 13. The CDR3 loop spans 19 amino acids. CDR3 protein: CASSPPASGRGAPYNEQFF. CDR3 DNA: TGTGCCAGCAGCCCACCGGCTAGCGGGAGGGGTGCTCCCTACAATGAGCAGTTCTTC.

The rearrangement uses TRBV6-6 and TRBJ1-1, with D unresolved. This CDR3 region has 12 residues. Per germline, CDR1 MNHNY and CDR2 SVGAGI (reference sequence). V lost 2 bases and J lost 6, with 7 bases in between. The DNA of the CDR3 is TGTGCCAGCAGTTACGACGGTTCTGAAGCTTTCTTT. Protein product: CASSYDGSEAFF.

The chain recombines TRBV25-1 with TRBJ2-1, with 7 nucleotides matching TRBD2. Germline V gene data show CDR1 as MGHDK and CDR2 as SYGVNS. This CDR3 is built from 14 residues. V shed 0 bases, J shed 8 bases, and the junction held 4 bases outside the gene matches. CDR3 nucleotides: TGTGCCAGCAGTGAATATAGGAGCGGGGATGAGCAGTTCTTC. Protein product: CASSEYRSGDEQFF.

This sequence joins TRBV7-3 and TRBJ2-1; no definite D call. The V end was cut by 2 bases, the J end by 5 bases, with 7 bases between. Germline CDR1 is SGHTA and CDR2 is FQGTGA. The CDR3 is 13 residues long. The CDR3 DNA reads TGTGCCAGCAGCTTATCTAATAACAATGAGCAGTTCTTC. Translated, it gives CASSLSNNNEQFF. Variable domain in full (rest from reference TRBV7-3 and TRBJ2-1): GAGVSQTPSNKVTEKGKYVELRCDPISGHTALYWYRQSLGQGPEFLIYFQGTGAADDSGLPNDRFFAVRPEGSVSTLKIQRTERGDSAVYLCASSLSNNNEQFFGPGTRLTVL.

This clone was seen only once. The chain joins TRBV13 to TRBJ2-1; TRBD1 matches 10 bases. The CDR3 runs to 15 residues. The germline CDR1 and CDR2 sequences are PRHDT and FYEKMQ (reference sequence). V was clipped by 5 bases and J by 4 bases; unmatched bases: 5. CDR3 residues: CASSPRDRGYNEQFF. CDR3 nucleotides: TGTGCCAGCAGCCCACGGGACAGGGGATACAATGAGCAGTTCTTC.

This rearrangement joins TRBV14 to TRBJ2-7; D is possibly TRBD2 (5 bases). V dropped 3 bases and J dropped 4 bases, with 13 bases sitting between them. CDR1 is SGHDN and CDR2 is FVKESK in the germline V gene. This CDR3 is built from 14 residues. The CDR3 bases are TGTGCCAGCAGCCAGGACTTTGGAAATTACGAGCAGTACTTC. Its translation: CASSQDFGNYEQYF. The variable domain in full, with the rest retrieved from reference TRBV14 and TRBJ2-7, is EAGVTQFPSHSVIEKGQTVTLRCDPISGHDNLYWYRRVMGKEIKFLLHFVKESKQDESGMPNNRFLAERTGGTYSTLKVQPAELEDSGVYFCASSQDFGNYEQYFGPGTRLTVT.

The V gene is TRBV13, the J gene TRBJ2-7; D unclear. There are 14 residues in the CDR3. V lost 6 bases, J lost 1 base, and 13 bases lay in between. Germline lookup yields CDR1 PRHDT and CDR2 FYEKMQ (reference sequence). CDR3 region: CASSDRTASYEQYF. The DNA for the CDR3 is TGTGCCAGCAGTGATAGAACAGCATCCTACGAGCAGTACTTC.

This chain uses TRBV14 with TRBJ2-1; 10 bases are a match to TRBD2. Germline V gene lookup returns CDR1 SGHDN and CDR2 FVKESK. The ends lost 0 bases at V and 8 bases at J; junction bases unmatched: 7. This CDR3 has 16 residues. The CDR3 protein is CASSQDRAGGHDEQFF. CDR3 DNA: TGTGCCAGCAGCCAAGATAGAGCGGGAGGGCACGATGAGCAGTTCTTC.

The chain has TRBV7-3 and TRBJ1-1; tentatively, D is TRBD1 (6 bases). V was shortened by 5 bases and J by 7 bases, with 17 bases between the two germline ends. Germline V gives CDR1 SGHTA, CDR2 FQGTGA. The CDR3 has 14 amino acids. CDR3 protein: CASSPNDGGSEAFF. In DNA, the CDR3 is TGTGCCAGCAGCCCAAACGATGGGGGCAGTGAAGCTTTCTTT.

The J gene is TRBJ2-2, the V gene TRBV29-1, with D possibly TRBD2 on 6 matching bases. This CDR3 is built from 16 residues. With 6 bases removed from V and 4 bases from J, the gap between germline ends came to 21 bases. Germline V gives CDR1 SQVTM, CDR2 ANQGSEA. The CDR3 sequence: CSVVVFGSQGTGELFF. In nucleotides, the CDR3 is TGCAGCGTCGTGGTCTTCGGGAGCCAAGGCACCGGGGAGCTGTTTTTT.

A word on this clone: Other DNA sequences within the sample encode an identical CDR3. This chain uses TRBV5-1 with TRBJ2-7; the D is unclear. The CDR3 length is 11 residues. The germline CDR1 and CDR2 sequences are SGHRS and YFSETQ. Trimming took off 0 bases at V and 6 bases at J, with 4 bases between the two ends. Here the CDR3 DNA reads TGCGCCAGCAGCTTGGTGGGCGAGCAGTACTTC. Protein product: CASSLVGEQYF.

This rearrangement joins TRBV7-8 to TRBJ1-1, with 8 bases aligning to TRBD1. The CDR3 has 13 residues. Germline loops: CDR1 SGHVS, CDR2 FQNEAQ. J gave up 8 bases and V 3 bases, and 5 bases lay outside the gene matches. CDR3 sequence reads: CASSFPGQGEAFF. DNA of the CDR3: TGTGCCAGCAGCTTCCCCGGACAGGGAGAAGCTTTCTTT.

Here the CDR3 DNA reads TGTGCCAGCAGCGTAGCGTCTAGCGGAAGTGGGGGGGTAGAGACCCAGTACTTC. It translates to CASSVASSGSGGVETQYF. V gene TRBV9 combines with J gene TRBJ2-5; 7 bases map to TRBD2. After removal of 0 bases from V and 4 bases from J, the junction contained 15 bases not matched to a gene. The CDR3 runs 18 residues. CDR1 SGDLS and CDR2 YYNGEE come from the germline V gene.

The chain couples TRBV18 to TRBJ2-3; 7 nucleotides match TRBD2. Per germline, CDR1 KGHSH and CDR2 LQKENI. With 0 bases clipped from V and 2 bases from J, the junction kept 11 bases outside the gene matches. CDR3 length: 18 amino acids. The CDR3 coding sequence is TGTGCCAGCTCACCACCGGGCGAAGCGGGATGGGACACAGATACGCAGTATTTT. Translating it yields CASSPPGEAGWDTDTQYF.

CDR3 region: CASSLDYSRGGYEQYF. The CDR3, as DNA: TGTGCCAGCAGCTTAGATTATTCTAGGGGAGGCTACGAGCAGTACTTC. This chain joins TRBV7-2 and TRBJ2-7; D possibly corresponds to TRBD2 (6 bases). The CDR3 length is 16 residues. The germline gives CDR1 SGHTA, CDR2 FQGNSA. Trimming took off 1 base at V and 3 bases at J, with 16 bases between the two ends.

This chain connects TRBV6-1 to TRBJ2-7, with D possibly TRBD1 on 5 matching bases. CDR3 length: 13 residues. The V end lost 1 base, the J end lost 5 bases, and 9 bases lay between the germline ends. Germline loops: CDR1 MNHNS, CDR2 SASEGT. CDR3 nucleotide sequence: TGTGCCAGCAGTGAAGGTGTCAGGGACGAGCAGTACTTC. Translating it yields CASSEGVRDEQYF.